Listed below are T cell receptor beta chains from one sample, sequenced in a study of blood T cells in healthy people across ages. Via MiXCR, TCRdb re-called the 5' RACE reads, giving one row per CDR3 protein. The data contain over 450,000 distinct CDR3 sequences, about 24% of them singletons. This sample also belongs to another study, concerning T cells of mothers and their children.

The sample was blood. These receptors originate from a boy between 10 and 17 years old in good health. CDR3s leave out the opening cysteine and the closing phenylalanine or tryptophan.

>TRBV6-2/TRBV6-3|TRBJ1-1|13
ASSSHQTGETEAF
>TRBV4-3|TRBJ1-4|14
ASSQARGRGNEKLF
>TRBV20-1|TRBJ2-1|10
SASSEADEQF
>TRBV5-1|TRBJ2-1|14
ASSLGPLSSYNEQF
>TRBV6-1|TRBJ1-4|13
ASSDPGTGREKLF
>TRBV5-1|TRBJ2-7|12
ASASRGAEEEQY
>TRBV6-1|TRBJ2-2|13
ASKGTGGDTGELF
>TRBV18|TRBJ2-3|11
ASLSRETDTQY
>TRBV11-2|TRBJ1-1|10
ASSPWTDKAF
>TRBV2|TRBJ2-1|12
ASSMSSGYNEQF
>TRBV18|TRBJ1-3|17
ASSLVAGQASQGGNTIY
>TRBV30|-|11
AWSVYRASEQY
>TRBV6-6|TRBJ2-1|13
ASSPGVSGANEQF
>TRBV29-1|TRBJ2-3|11
SVFGPLADTQY
>TRBV12-3/TRBV12-4|TRBJ2-3|15
ASRPMGSMASTDTQY
>TRBV4-3|TRBJ2-2|16
ASAVSAGQGYNTGELF
>TRBV12-3/TRBV12-4|TRBJ2-3|12
ASSRSSHTDTQY
>TRBV6-2/TRBV6-3|TRBJ2-7|10
ASSSYSYEQY
>TRBV5-1|TRBJ2-5|14
ASSLGPAGGQETQY
>TRBV7-6|TRBJ2-5|13
ASSYLAGRVETQY
>TRBV6-2/TRBV6-3|TRBJ2-1|13
ASASARVLYNEQF
>TRBV29-1|TRBJ2-3|13
SVTRETTTTDTQY
>TRBV6-5|TRBJ1-6|12
ASSKTAGDSPLH
>TRBV7-9|TRBJ1-1|14
ASSLGRGLVSAEAF
>TRBV12-3/TRBV12-4|TRBJ1-1|16
ASTQLFPGQTMNTEAF
>TRBV3-1|TRBJ2-5|17
ASSQDPHLAGGILETQY